Following are 24 T cell receptor beta chains from one sample sequenced in a study of blood T cells in healthy people across ages. A sample-barcoded 5' primer and a J-beta primer mix were used in a second PCR of about 7 to 12 cycles. Via MiXCR, TCRdb re-called the 5' RACE reads, giving one row per CDR3 protein. The sample records hundreds of thousands of distinct CDR3 sequences, roughly 27% being singletons. Sequencing was done on a sample of blood. These receptors were obtained from a woman in her sixties or seventies in good health.

This clonotype occurred a few times. The chain combines TRBV14 with TRBJ2-1, with a possible D match to TRBD2 (6 bases). Trimming shortened V by 1 base and J by 7 bases, and 17 bases separated the two germline ends. This CDR3 spans 16 amino acids. The V gene's germline CDR1 is SGHDN and CDR2 FVKESK. This chain's CDR3 is CASSQVWGGTSNEQFF. In nucleotides, the CDR3 is TGTGCCAGCAGCCAAGTCTGGGGCGGGACTTCAAATGAGCAGTTCTTC.

The chain recombines TRBV29-1 with TRBJ2-4; 7 bases align to TRBD2. In germline, CDR1 is SQVTM, CDR2 ANQGSEA. This CDR3 comprises 13 residues. Trimming took 7 bases from V and 6 from J; bases not matched to a gene: 9. CDR3 nucleotides: TGCAGCGCACGCGCGGGAGTTGGAAACATTCAGTACTTC. Protein sequence: CSARAGVGNIQYF.

This clonotype has only a few counts. The V and J genes are TRBV7-2 and TRBJ2-5; D may be TRBD2 (6 bases). With the DNA end fitting TRBJ2-1 better, the J assignment may be wrong. Germline CDR1 is SGHTA and CDR2 is FQGNSA. The CDR3 sequence is 17 residues long. The CDR3 loop reads CAVTASQGGMHYNEQFF. The DNA for the CDR3 is TGTGCCGTAACGGCATCCCAGGGCGGGATGCACTACAATGAGCAGTTCTTC.

This clonotype was counted a few times. At one of its ends the junction is not consistent with the germline gene, which may arise from a read error. This rearrangement joins TRBV28 to TRBJ1-1, with D tentatively TRBD1 (5 bases). CDR1 is MDHEN, CDR2 SYDVKM, per germline. This CDR3 spans 11 amino acids. The CDR3 spells CASSLQTQALF. The DNA for the CDR3 is TGTGCCAGCAGCTTACAGACACAGGCCCTCTTT.

This clonotype was seen a few times. V is TRBV6-1 and J is TRBJ2-7; the match to TRBD1 covers 10 bases. J was trimmed by 6 bases and V by 10 bases; bases with no gene match: 21. CDR1 and CDR2 from the germline V gene are MNHNS and SASEGT. The CDR3 contains 17 residues. CDR3 nucleotide sequence: TGTGCCACGTGGAGAGGGACAGGGGATGGGGGGGTGTTCGAGCAGTACTTC. As protein: CATWRGTGDGGVFEQYF.

The rearrangement joins TRBV28 to TRBJ2-7; possible D gene TRBD1, 5 bases. The ends were cut back, 2 bases at V and 8 bases at J, with 10 bases in the middle. CDR3 length: 12 amino acids. The V gene's germline CDR1 is MDHEN and CDR2 SYDVKM. CDR3 in amino acids: CASSLGQGKQYF. The CDR3 nucleotides read TGTGCCAGCAGTTTAGGTCAGGGTAAGCAGTACTTC.

The chain employs TRBV20-1 and TRBJ2-1, with 13 nucleotides matching TRBD2. Germline V lookup: CDR1 DFQATT, CDR2 SNEGSKA (reference sequence). V gave up 5 bases and J gave up 5 bases; unmatched junction bases: 9. This CDR3 region has 16 residues. CDR3 amino acids: CSALSLAGGPDNEQFF. The CDR3 DNA sequence: TGCAGTGCTTTATCACTAGCGGGAGGGCCGGACAATGAGCAGTTCTTC.

There are a few counts of this clonotype. The rearrangement joins TRBV28 to TRBJ2-6; no firm D call. Between the trimmed V and J ends, which lost 3 bases and 1 base, there was a span of 4 bases. The CDR3 is made up of 14 amino acids. Germline CDR1 reads MDHEN; CDR2 reads SYDVKM. In DNA, the CDR3 is TGTGCCAGCAGTTTCACATCTGGGGCCAACGTCCTGACTTTC. Protein: CASSFTSGANVLTF.

This clonotype has just a few counts. The chain joins TRBV12-3 or TRBV12-4 to TRBJ2-7; D is uncertain. Trimming took off 2 bases at V and 7 bases at J, with 12 bases between the two ends. This CDR3 spans 13 amino acids. CDR3 DNA: TGTGCCAGCAGTTTAATGCACAACCGGGAGCAGTACTTC. Protein product: CASSLMHNREQYF.

This sequence joins TRBV6-1 and TRBJ1-1; 9 bases are a match to TRBD1. The V gene end was trimmed by 8 bases and the J gene end by 0 bases; junction bases not matched to a gene: 10. The CDR3 covers 16 residues. CDR1 and CDR2 from the germline V gene are MNHNS and SASEGT. The CDR3 DNA sequence: TGTGCCAGCGTCGGAACCAACAGGGGGCTGAACACTGAAGCTTTCTTT. Protein product: CASVGTNRGLNTEAFF.

This clonotype was observed at least ten times. This chain connects TRBV29-1 to TRBJ1-1; no clear D gene. The CDR3 runs to 11 residues. Germline CDR1 SQVTM, CDR2 ANQGSEA. V lost 7 bases and J 0 bases, leaving 6 bases between the germline ends. In nucleotides, the CDR3 is TGCAGCGGGCTCTTGAACACTGAAGCTTTCTTT. It encodes CSGLLNTEAFF.

Comment on this clonotype: This likely comes from a read error, as the CDR3 has no conserved phenylalanine or tryptophan at its end. The CDR3 nucleotides read TGCAGCGTTGGAGGGGGACAGGGTCTTCAAGAGACCCAGTACATC. Its translation is CSVGGGQGLQETQYI. This chain links TRBV29-1 with TRBJ2-1, with 9 bases matching TRBD1. The end of the DNA aligns better with TRBJ2-5, so the J call may be wrong. CDR3 length: 15 amino acids. The germline V gene has CDR1 SQVTM and CDR2 ANQGSEA.

The chain has TRBV3-1 and TRBJ2-4; no firm D call. Between the trimmed V and J ends, which lost 3 bases and 11 bases, there was a span of 14 bases. The CDR3 length is 13 residues. CDR1 and CDR2 from the germline V gene are LGHDT and YNNKEL (reference sequence). The CDR3 spells CASSQGRAPFQYF. The CDR3 region has the DNA TGTGCCAGCAGCCAGGGCCGGGCACCTTTTCAGTACTTC.

Only a few counts were recorded for this clonotype. The chain recombines TRBV20-1 with TRBJ2-3; a weak D match, TRBD1 (6 bases). V shed 5 bases and J shed 2 bases, with 17 bases lying between them. This CDR3 region has 15 residues. The germline gives CDR1 DFQATT, CDR2 SNEGSKA (reference sequence). CDR3 bases: TGCAGTGCTGGACCCAGGGGATACTCCACAGATACGCAGTATTTT. Translating gives CSAGPRGYSTDTQYF.

This clonotype was seen a few times. CDR3 in amino acids: CSGSTQGLGIRSNEQFF. In nucleotides, the CDR3 is TGCAGCGGTTCGACCCAGGGTCTTGGCATCAGGAGCAATGAGCAGTTCTTC. The chain recombines TRBV29-1 with TRBJ2-1, with a weak D call TRBD1 (5 bases). This CDR3 spans 17 amino acids. Germline-derived CDR1 and CDR2 are SQVTM and ANQGSEA. V shed 7 bases and J shed 6 bases, with 28 bases lying between them.

This clonotype showed up just a few times. The J gene is TRBJ1-4, the V gene TRBV5-5, with D possibly being TRBD1 (5 bases). The CDR3 consists of 16 residues. Trimming took 4 bases from V and 8 from J, leaving 21 bases between them. Per the germline V gene, CDR1 is SGHKS and CDR2 is YYEKEE (reference sequence). CDR3 sequence: CASSVTSRRGEEKLFF. DNA of the CDR3: TGTGCCAGCAGCGTAACGTCCCGGCGAGGGGAAGAAAAACTGTTTTTT.

This rearrangement joins TRBV11-2 to TRBJ2-5; 8 positions agree with TRBD2. The closer fit of TRBJ2-7 to the DNA end suggests the J call may be wrong. CDR1 and CDR2 from the germline V gene are SGHAT and FQNNGV. The CDR3 sequence is 15 residues long. The CDR3 is CASTWSSGGRYEQYF. The DNA of the CDR3 is TGTGCCAGCACCTGGTCATCGGGAGGGCGATACGAGCAGTACTTC.

In its sample, this clonotype was seen a few times. V usage is TRBV11-2 and J usage is TRBJ2-7, with D unresolved. Germline CDR1 is SGHAT and CDR2 is FQNNGV. Trimming pared 3 bases from V and 6 bases from J, leaving 3 bases between. This CDR3 is 10 amino acids long. CDR3 coding DNA: TGTGCCAGCAGCTTTAGCGAGCAGTACTTC. It translates to CASSFSEQYF. Filled out from reference TRBV11-2 and TRBJ2-7, the complete variable domain reads EAGVAQSPRYKIIEKRQSVAFWCNPISGHATLYWYQQILGQGPKLLIQFQNNGVVDDSQLPKDRFSAERLKGVDSTLKIQPAKLEDSAVYLCASSFSEQYFGPGTRLTVT.

CDR3 in amino acids: CASSGPGPQETQYF. DNA for the CDR3: TGTGCCAGCAGCGGACCGGGACCTCAAGAGACCCAGTACTTC. The chain links TRBV5-6 to TRBJ2-5; D is perhaps TRBD1 or TRBD2 (5 bases each). V was shortened by 4 bases and J by 2 bases, with 12 bases between the two germline ends. This CDR3 has 14 residues. Germline V lookup: CDR1 SGHDT, CDR2 YYEEEE.

The chain combines TRBV19 with TRBJ2-3, with TRBD1 as a possible D gene (5 bases). This CDR3 has 15 residues. The ends were cut back, 5 bases at V and 6 bases at J, with 18 bases in the middle. CDR1 LNHDA and CDR2 SQIVND come from the germline V gene (reference sequence). The DNA for the CDR3 is TGTGCCAGTAGTTACGTTGGCAGGGCGGACGATACGCAGTATTTT. Translated: CASSYVGRADDTQYF.

The V gene is TRBV5-1, the J gene TRBJ2-5, with 7 bases lining up with TRBD2. This CDR3 is built from 14 residues. V gave up 4 bases and J gave up 0 bases; unmatched junction bases: 3. Germline V gene data show CDR1 as SGHRS and CDR2 as YFSETQ. CDR3 sequence: CASSLGTNQETQYF. Here the CDR3 DNA reads TGCGCCAGCAGCCTAGGGACTAACCAAGAGACCCAGTACTTC.

This clonotype was observed a handful of times. The chain links TRBV10-3 to TRBJ2-5; TRBD1 matches at 7 bases. TRBJ2-7 explains the end of the DNA better; the J call may be wrong. There are 16 residues in the CDR3. The germline V gene has CDR1 ENHRY and CDR2 SYGVKD. Here the CDR3 reads CAISESGTATAHEQYF. The CDR3 DNA reads as TGTGCCATCAGTGAGTCGGGGACAGCCACCGCCCACGAGCAGTACTTC.

The chain uses TRBV4-2 and TRBJ2-7, with 9 bases identical to TRBD1. The CDR3 contains 15 residues. V lost 1 base to trimming and J lost 3 bases; unmatched junction nucleotides: 4. CDR1 and CDR2 (germline): LGHNA, YNFKEQ. CDR3 sequence: CASSQVGQGLYEQYF. The DNA of the CDR3 is TGTGCCAGCAGCCAAGTGGGACAGGGCCTCTACGAGCAGTACTTC.

This clonotype came up a few times. The chain recombines TRBV7-9 with TRBJ1-1, with D unresolved. CDR1 and CDR2 from the germline V gene are SEHNR and FQNEAQ (reference sequence). The ends were cut back, 5 bases at V and 5 bases at J, with 15 bases in the middle. The CDR3 covers 14 residues. The chain's CDR3 is CASSERSIVTEAFF. DNA for the CDR3: TGTGCCAGCAGCGAACGGAGTATAGTAACTGAAGCTTTCTTT.